This T cell receptor (beta chain) is from a study of cytomegalovirus exposure and HLA in healthy donors. Notes on the study in general: Most TCR sequences were rare, but some public TCRs occurred in many donors. Reports credit the classifier with highly specific, highly sensitive diagnosis of cytomegalovirus status. V- and J-gene trimming in TCR beta was tied to a missense DCLRE1C variant by an analysis performed later.

A word on this clone: The antigen remains unidentified.

60 Vbeta and 13 Jbeta primers were used in PCR. Using immunoSEQ multiplex PCR, the repertoire was profiled, and TCRdb retains in-frame clones only, with some absent. Here the sample spans under 200,000 clones, around 83% being singletons. The trim removed 2 bases at V and 7 bases at J, leaving 11 bases unmatched. CDR1 is LGHNA and CDR2 is YNFKEQ in the germline V gene. There are 17 residues in the CDR3. Unrecorded immune exposure was likely among donors, who were nominally healthy when sampled. This clonotype was obtained from a man aged 50-60 years in good health and CMV-seropositive. The chain has TRBV4-2 and TRBJ2-2, with 9 positions matching TRBD1. The sequencing input was PBMCs. CDR3: CASSQLWDRATGGELFF. The CDR3 DNA sequence: TGTGCCAGCAGCCAATTGTGGGACAGGGCTACCGGCGGGGAGCTGTTTTTT.